This entry features one T cell receptor (beta chain) sequence. Libraries were prepared by immunoSEQ multiplex PCR; TCRdb keeps only in-frame clonotypes and omits some of them. The sample holds about 94,000 clones, about 80% seen once. The CDR3 runs to 15 residues. Trimming took 0 bases from V and 4 from J, leaving 10 bases between them. CDR1 is SGDLS and CDR2 is YYNGEE in the germline V gene. The sample is drawn from a study of blood T cell repertoires in COVID-19. Across the study: Specimens from acute and convalescent COVID-19 originated in the United States, Italy and Spain.

The genes are TRBV9 and TRBJ2-2; D not resolved. This receptor was obtained from a human donor in a cohort sampled during active COVID-19. Sequencing was performed on peripheral blood. Written as DNA, the CDR3 is TGTGCCAGCAGCGTAGTCGGGTTGGGCACCGGGGAGCTGTTTTTT. The encoded protein is CASSVVGLGTGELFF.